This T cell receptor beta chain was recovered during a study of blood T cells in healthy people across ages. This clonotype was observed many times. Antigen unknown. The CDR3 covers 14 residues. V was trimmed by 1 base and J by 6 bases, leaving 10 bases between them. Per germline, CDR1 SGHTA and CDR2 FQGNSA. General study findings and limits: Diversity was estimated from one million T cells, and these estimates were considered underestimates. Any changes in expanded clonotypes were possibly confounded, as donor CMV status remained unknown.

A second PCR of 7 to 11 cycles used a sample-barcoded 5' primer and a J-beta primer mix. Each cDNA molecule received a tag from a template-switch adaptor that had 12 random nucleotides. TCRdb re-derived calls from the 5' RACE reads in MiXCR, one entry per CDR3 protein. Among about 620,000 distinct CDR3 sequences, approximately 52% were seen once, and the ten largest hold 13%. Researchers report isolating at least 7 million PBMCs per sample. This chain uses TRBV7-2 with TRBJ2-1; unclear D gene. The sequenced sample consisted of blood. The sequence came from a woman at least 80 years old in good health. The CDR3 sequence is CASSLELTVNEQFF. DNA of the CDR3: TGTGCCAGCAGCTTAGAGCTCACCGTCAATGAGCAGTTCTTC.